The entry that follows covers one T cell receptor beta chain sequence. Its target is unknown. This specimen belongs to a study of cytomegalovirus exposure and HLA in healthy donors. Broader study findings: TCR beta V segments were, for the most part, productive about 87% or about 30% of the time in an earlier analysis. Later analysis showed most CMV-associated TCR beta chains appearing HLA-restricted. A later analysis linked some 17,000 TCR beta sequences to HLA alleles at 0.05 false discovery rate.

The PCR used 60 Vbeta and 13 Jbeta primers. Assay: immunoSEQ multiplex PCR; the TCRdb copy retains only in-frame clones and omits some. The data show roughly 140,000 clones, roughly 79% seen once. The source is a male donor in good health and CMV-seronegative. Sequencing used PBMCs.

The CDR3 region is CASQLAGGLFLNEQFF. The CDR3 DNA sequence: TGTGCCAGCCAGCTAGCGGGGGGCCTCTTTTTGAATGAGCAGTTCTTC. The chain recombines TRBV5-4 with TRBJ2-1; 11 bases fit TRBD2. The junction had 13 bases not matched to a gene; V was cut back by 7 bases and J by 7 bases. This CDR3 region has 16 residues. Germline loops: CDR1 SGHNT, CDR2 YYREEE (reference sequence). The whole variable domain, remainder taken from reference TRBV5-4 and TRBJ2-1, is ETGVTQSPTHLIKTRGQQVTLRCSSQSGHNTVSWYQQALGQGPQFIFQYYREEENGRGNFPPRFSGLQFPNYSSELNVNALELDDSALYLCASQLAGGLFLNEQFFGPGTRLTVL.